The rows below give T cell receptor beta chains drawn from one sample of a study of CD8 T cells in Susac syndrome. In TCRdb, the immunoSEQ multiplex PCR reads were re-called with MiXCR into one record per CDR3 protein. The data contain 55,000 to 80,000 distinct CDR3 sequences, roughly 93% of them singletons. Material for sequencing was CD4+ T cells from PBMCs. The origin of the receptors is a human donor with Susac syndrome. Each CDR3 is given with its conserved first and last residue. The D gene is left open where the match is weak.

v_call: TRBV28; d_call: .; j_call: TRBJ2-3; cdr3_aa: CASRTSTDTQYF
v_call: TRBV7-2; d_call: .; j_call: TRBJ1-1; cdr3_aa: CASSRGGWAFF
v_call: TRBV3-1; d_call: .; j_call: TRBJ2-5; cdr3_aa: CASQRTPGSETQYF
v_call: TRBV3-1; d_call: .; j_call: TRBJ1-6; cdr3_aa: CASSFLGDDGGDSPLHF
v_call: TRBV5-1; d_call: .; j_call: TRBJ1-1; cdr3_aa: CASTREELNTEAFF
v_call: TRBV6-5; d_call: TRBD1; j_call: TRBJ1-3; cdr3_aa: CASSYSRGTGRRSSGNTIYF
v_call: TRBV6-6; d_call: TRBD1; j_call: TRBJ2-5; cdr3_aa: CASSRSQGAGETQYF
v_call: TRBV15; d_call: .; j_call: TRBJ1-1; cdr3_aa: CATSRDAVNTEAFF
v_call: TRBV5-1; d_call: TRBD1; j_call: TRBJ1-2; cdr3_aa: CASSLGQGSNYGYTF
v_call: TRBV12-3/TRBV12-4; d_call: TRBD2; j_call: TRBJ2-2; cdr3_aa: CASSSRQAGGRTGELFF
v_call: TRBV3-1; d_call: .; j_call: TRBJ1-2; cdr3_aa: CASSQVQTYGYTF
v_call: TRBV30; d_call: .; j_call: TRBJ1-5; cdr3_aa: CAWSLGGSQPQHF
v_call: TRBV7-3; d_call: .; j_call: TRBJ2-3; cdr3_aa: CASSSGSGTDTQYF
v_call: TRBV6-2/TRBV6-3; d_call: .; j_call: TRBJ1-1; cdr3_aa: CASSSYLSSGNTEAFF
v_call: TRBV3-1; d_call: TRBD1; j_call: TRBJ2-7; cdr3_aa: CASSHFDRGYEQYF
v_call: TRBV7-3; d_call: .; j_call: TRBJ2-7; cdr3_aa: CASSLGTATRRQYF
v_call: TRBV28; d_call: .; j_call: TRBJ1-2; cdr3_aa: CASSLSGQLYGYTF
v_call: TRBV7-2; d_call: .; j_call: TRBJ2-7; cdr3_aa: CASSQRAPYEQYF
v_call: TRBV5-1; d_call: .; j_call: TRBJ1-1; cdr3_aa: CASSLEGPLTEAFF
v_call: TRBV5-1; d_call: .; j_call: TRBJ2-7; cdr3_aa: CASSLTSFYEQYF
v_call: TRBV6-5; d_call: .; j_call: TRBJ2-7; cdr3_aa: CATSRSSFYYEQYF
v_call: TRBV7-2; d_call: .; j_call: TRBJ2-7; cdr3_aa: CASSLRGGPWEQYF
v_call: TRBV7-3; d_call: TRBD2; j_call: TRBJ2-1; cdr3_aa: CASSSGLAGVDEQFF
v_call: TRBV7-2; d_call: .; j_call: TRBJ1-2; cdr3_aa: CASSGGQILNYGYTF
v_call: TRBV28; d_call: TRBD1; j_call: TRBJ2-6; cdr3_aa: CASRPTGAGANVLTF
v_call: TRBV4-1; d_call: .; j_call: TRBJ1-1; cdr3_aa: CASSQVGGAGTEAFF
v_call: TRBV5-1; d_call: .; j_call: TRBJ1-2; cdr3_aa: CASSLALGGVEGYTF
v_call: TRBV19; d_call: TRBD1; j_call: TRBJ1-2; cdr3_aa: CASSINRGRVDGYTF
v_call: TRBV28; d_call: TRBD1; j_call: TRBJ1-2; cdr3_aa: CASSLMTGRDGYTF
v_call: TRBV10-3; d_call: TRBD2; j_call: TRBJ2-3; cdr3_aa: CAISEAIGLATTDTQYF
v_call: TRBV9; d_call: .; j_call: TRBJ2-3; cdr3_aa: CASSMNPSTDTQYF
v_call: TRBV4-2; d_call: .; j_call: TRBJ1-5; cdr3_aa: CASSQDGRVGGNQPQHF
v_call: TRBV12-3/TRBV12-4; d_call: .; j_call: TRBJ2-3; cdr3_aa: CASSPRQSGYTDTQYF
v_call: TRBV29-1; d_call: .; j_call: TRBJ2-3; cdr3_aa: CSVAMLGGGTDTQYF
v_call: TRBV7-2; d_call: TRBD2; j_call: TRBJ2-5; cdr3_aa: CASSSGLAKETQYF
v_call: TRBV20-1; d_call: TRBD1; j_call: TRBJ1-5; cdr3_aa: CSAGTGEQPQHF